This T cell receptor (beta chain) was identified during a study of T cells in Graves' hyperthyroidism and ophthalmopathy. Study overall: Peripheral blood was taken when the disease was first diagnosed, before any treatment began.

There were TCR beta CDR3 regions amplified from RNA transcripts. With the HTBI primer set, the TCR CDR3 went through a first round of RT-PCR. From the multiplex PCR reads, TCRdb called clonotypes with MiXCR, one entry per CDR3 protein. The data contain a few hundred thousand distinct CDR3 sequences, 22% of them seen just once; the ten biggest clones take up roughly 60%. Patients were excluded for uncontrolled infection, other autoimmune disease, pregnancy or lactation. PBMCs were derived from more than 8 ml fresh peripheral blood. Overall study results and limits: Ophthalmopathy was identified by the model a median approximately 6.9 months ahead of onset.

This CDR3 contains 18 residues. Germline-derived CDR1 and CDR2 are LNHNV and YYDKDF (reference sequence). On this clonotype: Antigen unknown.

Sequencing used blood. The clonotype comes from a man under 40 with Graves' ophthalmopathy. J is TRBJ2-1 and V is TRBV15, with D unclear. The J call is in doubt because the DNA end fits TRBJ2-7 better. CDR3 sequence (DNA): TGTGCCACCAGCAGAGAGGACCCCGGGTGGCTAACCTACAATGAGCAGTACTTC. This encodes CATSREDPGWLTYNEQYF.